A single sample gave rise to the 28 T cell receptor beta chains below, sequenced in a study of PD-1 blockade in classical Hodgkin lymphoma. TCRdb's copy holds only in-frame clones and misses some; the assay was immunoSEQ multiplex PCR. The repertoire holds approximately 26,000 clones, with over 75% as singletons. Sample time point: cycle 4 day 1 (C4D1), after five to seven weeks of nivolumab. Every patient relapsed after autologous stem cell transplantation, and brentuximab vedotin exposure varied. This sample comprised peripheral blood mononuclear cells (PBMCs), obtained before the fourth cycle of nivolumab. Receptors originate from a human donor with classical Hodgkin lymphoma.

The chain joins TRBV6-1 to TRBJ2-7; 11 positions agree with TRBD1. CDR3 length: 15 residues. V trimming: 1 base; J trimming: 5 bases; junction bases outside the gene matches: 4. Germline-derived CDR1 and CDR2 are MNHNS and SASEGT. CDR3 nucleotides: TGTGCCAGCAGTGAAGGGGGACAGGGGGGCGACGAGCAGTACTTC. Residues: CASSEGGQGGDEQYF.

The rearrangement joins TRBV15 to TRBJ2-1; D gene uncertain. Germline V gene lookup returns CDR1 LNHNV and CDR2 YYDKDF (reference sequence). Trimming pared 0 bases from V and 9 bases from J, leaving 6 bases between. CDR3 length: 12 amino acids. The CDR3 bases are TGTGCCACCAGCAGAGATTTCGGTGAGCAGTTCTTC. Translation gives CATSRDFGEQFF.

The V gene is TRBV5-6, the J gene TRBJ2-1; TRBD2 matches at 10 bases. CDR1 SGHDT and CDR2 YYEEEE come from the germline V gene. The V and J ends lost 1 base and 4 bases, in that order; junction bases with no gene match: 5. The CDR3 loop spans 16 amino acids. This CDR3 is CASSLRTSGGYNEQFF. CDR3 nucleotide sequence: TGTGCCAGCAGCTTGAGGACTAGCGGAGGGTACAATGAGCAGTTCTTC.

V usage is TRBV28 and J usage is TRBJ1-3; a weak D match, TRBD1 (6 bases). CDR1 is MDHEN, CDR2 SYDVKM, per germline. The CDR3 runs to 14 residues. V was pared by 5 bases and J by 4 bases, with 12 bases between. The CDR3 loop reads CASSPGTRGNTIYF. DNA for the CDR3: TGTGCCAGCAGTCCCGGGACAAGAGGAAACACCATATATTTT.

The rearrangement uses TRBV7-9 and TRBJ2-5; tentatively, D is TRBD1 (8 bases). The J call could be wrong; TRBJ2-7 is a better fit for the DNA end. Germline V gene data show CDR1 as SEHNR and CDR2 as FQNEAQ (reference sequence). This CDR3 region has 16 residues. This CDR3 is CASSPWTGRGLDEQYF. In DNA form, the CDR3 reads TGTGCCAGCAGCCCATGGACAGGGAGGGGTCTAGACGAGCAGTACTTC.

The chain uses TRBV5-5 and TRBJ2-3, with TRBD1 matching over 9 bases. The V gene's germline CDR1 is SGHKS and CDR2 YYEKEE (reference sequence). The CDR3 has 15 residues. V dropped 3 bases and J dropped 3; count of bases not matched to a gene: 5. In nucleotides, the CDR3 is TGTGCCAGCAGCTCAACAGGGGGCAGGACAGATACGCAGTATTTT. Its protein is CASSSTGGRTDTQYF.

In nucleotides, the CDR3 is TGTGCCAGCAGCGAAGACGACTACGAGCAGTACTTC. Translating gives CASSEDDYEQYF. The rearrangement joins TRBV7-9 to TRBJ2-7, with D hard to call. The CDR3 runs 12 residues. In germline, CDR1 is SEHNR, CDR2 FQNEAQ (reference sequence). The germline V and J ends were trimmed by 5 bases and 3 bases, with 8 bases remaining between them.

This clone turned up a few times. The chain combines TRBV7-9 with TRBJ2-4; D not resolved. Germline CDR1 reads SEHNR; CDR2 reads FQNEAQ (reference sequence). Trimming removed 1 base at V and 4 bases at J, with 11 bases between. The CDR3 is 15 amino acids. CDR3 protein: CASSLDADWKNIQYF. In DNA form, the CDR3 reads TGTGCCAGCAGCTTAGATGCGGATTGGAAAAACATTCAGTACTTC.

This clone has a single count. The CDR3 coding sequence is TGTGCCAGCAGCTTATGGTCGGGTCCTGGAAACACCATATATTTT. Encoded protein: CASSLWSGPGNTIYF. V and J are TRBV5-5 and TRBJ1-3; D not resolved. Germline loops: CDR1 SGHKS, CDR2 YYEKEE (reference sequence). With 2 bases removed from V and 2 bases from J, the gap between germline ends came to 11 bases. The CDR3 has 15 residues. Supplemented by reference TRBV5-5 and TRBJ1-3, the full variable domain reads DAGVTQSPTHLIKTRGQQVTLRCSPISGHKSVSWYQQVLGQGPQFIFQYYEKEERGRGNFPDRFSARQFPNYSSELNVNALLLGDSALYLCASSLWSGPGNTIYFGEGSWLTVV.

The chain recombines TRBV7-2 with TRBJ2-7, with 8 bases fitting TRBD1. V trimming: 5 bases; J trimming: 2 bases; junction bases outside the gene matches: 8. Germline lookup yields CDR1 SGHTA and CDR2 FQGNSA. There are 15 residues in the CDR3. For the CDR3, the DNA is TGTGCCAGCAGCACCGGACAGGGAAGGGCCTACGAGCAGTACTTC. It encodes CASSTGQGRAYEQYF.

A remark on this clone: A read error may account for a junction end that differs from germline. The CDR3 nucleotides are TGTGCCAGTAGTCGTCCAGGACAGACAAGAGAGGCCCAGTACTTC. Protein: CASSRPGQTREAQYF. The chain couples TRBV19 to TRBJ2-5, with a weak D call TRBD1 (6 bases). From germline, CDR1 is LNHDA and CDR2 SQIVND (reference sequence). The CDR3 has 15 amino acids. The full variable domain, completed using reference TRBV19 and TRBJ2-5, is DGGITQSPKYLFRKEGQNVTLSCEQNLNHDAMYWYRQDPGQGLRLIYYSQIVNDFQKGDIAEGYSVSREKKESFPLTVTSAQKNPTAFYLCASSRPGQTREAQYFGPGTRLLVL.

As DNA, the CDR3 is TGTGCCACCAGCAGAGGGACTATATACGAGCAGTACTTC. Translation: CATSRGTIYEQYF. The V call is TRBV15, the J call TRBJ2-7; a possible D gene is TRBD2 (6 bases). The germline V gene encodes CDR1 LNHNV and CDR2 YYDKDF (reference sequence). Trimming took off 1 base at V and 4 bases at J, with 8 bases between the two ends. The CDR3 sequence is 13 residues long.

This clone was seen once. V usage is TRBV6-5 and J usage is TRBJ2-3, with TRBD2 matching over 7 bases. The CDR3 covers 12 residues. Germline values: CDR1 MNHEY, CDR2 SVGAGI. Germline trimming cut 2 bases from V and 12 bases from J; bases unmatched to any gene: 5. The CDR3 nucleotides are TGTGCCAGCAGTTACGCAAGCGGGAAACAGTATTTT. Amino acids: CASSYASGKQYF.

The V call is TRBV7-2, the J call TRBJ2-7, with D unclear. The CDR3 contains 14 residues. Germline V lookup: CDR1 SGHTA, CDR2 FQGNSA. V lost 5 bases and J lost 1, with 12 bases in between. The CDR3 nucleotides are TGTGCCAGCAGCCATAGAAATTGGTCCTACGAGCAGTACTTC. Its protein product is CASSHRNWSYEQYF.

The sample holds a few counts of this clone. V gene TRBV10-1 combines with J gene TRBJ2-2, with no clear D. The CDR3 is 14 amino acids. Germline loops: CDR1 WNHNN, CDR2 SYGVQD (reference sequence). The V end lost 5 bases, the J end lost 7 bases, and 14 bases lay between the germline ends. This CDR3 reads CASSRTPLGGELFF. The CDR3 region has the DNA TGCGCCAGCAGTCGGACCCCTCTGGGCGGGGAGCTGTTTTTT.

J is TRBJ2-1 and V is TRBV5-4; D gene unclear. The CDR3 runs to 15 residues. V was trimmed by 0 bases and J by 0 bases, leaving 7 bases between them. Per germline, CDR1 SGHNT and CDR2 YYREEE (reference sequence). CDR3 in amino acids: CASSLARNSYNEQFF. As DNA, the CDR3 is TGTGCCAGCAGCTTGGCTCGGAACTCCTACAATGAGCAGTTCTTC.

The rearrangement uses TRBV11-2 and TRBJ2-7; 8 bases agree with TRBD2. Losses at the gene ends were 1 base for V and 3 bases for J; bases not matched to a gene: 2. Germline values: CDR1 SGHAT, CDR2 FQNNGV. The CDR3 loop spans 14 amino acids. The CDR3 reads CASSLAGGNYEQYF. Here the CDR3 DNA reads TGTGCCAGCAGCTTAGCGGGAGGGAACTACGAGCAGTACTTC.

This clone was picked up a small number of times. This sequence joins TRBV2 and TRBJ2-1, with D perhaps matching TRBD1 (6 bases). Germline loops: CDR1 SNHLY, CDR2 FYNNEI. This CDR3 has 14 residues. V dropped 6 bases and J dropped 12 bases, with 21 bases sitting between them. The CDR3 DNA reads TGTGCCAGCAGCGAATTGCTAACCGGGACAAGGCAGTTCTTC. It codes for CASSELLTGTRQFF. Together with reference TRBV2 and TRBJ2-1, the CDR3 gives the full variable domain: EPEVTQTPSHQVTQMGQEVILRCVPISNHLYFYWYRQILGQKVEFLVSFYNNEISEKSEIFDDQFSVERPDGSNFTLKIRSTKLEDSAMYFCASSELLTGTRQFFGPGTRLTVL.

The gene calls are TRBV10-2 and TRBJ2-1, with 7 nucleotides matching TRBD1. Looked up from germline, CDR1 is WSHSY and CDR2 is SAAADI. V lost 0 bases to trimming and J lost 7 bases; unmatched junction nucleotides: 9. The CDR3 is made up of 16 amino acids. DNA of the CDR3: TGCGCCAGCAGTGAGTCCTTCGGAGTCAGGGGGAATGAGCAGTTCTTC. It codes for CASSESFGVRGNEQFF.

The chain is built from TRBV7-8 and TRBJ2-7; 7 positions agree with TRBD2. The germline gives CDR1 SGHVS, CDR2 FQNEAQ. The CDR3 runs 13 residues. V trimming: 5 bases; J trimming: 2 bases; junction bases outside the gene matches: 3. The CDR3: CASSVGTTYEQYF. CDR3 coding DNA: TGTGCCAGCAGCGTCGGGACTACCTACGAGCAGTACTTC.

V usage is TRBV18 and J usage is TRBJ2-7; TRBD1 matches 11 bases. With V trimmed by 8 bases and J by 4 bases, 10 bases remained unmatched. Germline V gene data show CDR1 as KGHSH and CDR2 as LQKENI. This CDR3 has 15 amino acids. CDR3 coding DNA: TGTGCCAGCCAGGGACAGGGGGAAGACCCTTACGAGCAGTACTTC. It encodes CASQGQGEDPYEQYF.

Turning to this clone: A junction boundary mismatches the germline segment, possibly from a read error. The chain is built from TRBV5-6 and TRBJ2-2; D ambiguous. Looked up from germline, CDR1 is SGHDT and CDR2 is YYEEEE. The length of the CDR3 is 14 residues. The CDR3 spells CASTLAPNTGELFF. The CDR3 coding sequence is TGTGCCAGCACCTTGGCCCCGAACACCGGGGAGCTGTTTTTT.

V and J are TRBV28 and TRBJ2-3; possibly TRBD2 for D (6 bases). The length of the CDR3 is 15 residues. With 8 bases removed from V and 5 bases from J, the gap between germline ends came to 20 bases. Per germline, CDR1 MDHEN and CDR2 SYDVKM. CDR3 in amino acids: CASCRPKDGRDTQYF. The CDR3 DNA reads as TGTGCCAGCTGCCGCCCAAAAGACGGGAGAGATACGCAGTATTTT.

This clone has just a few counts. The chain has TRBV30 and TRBJ1-1, with 7 bases aligning to TRBD1. J gave up 0 bases and V 1 base, and 2 bases lay outside the gene matches. Germline V gives CDR1 GTSNPN, CDR2 SVGIG (reference sequence). This CDR3 spans 14 amino acids. CDR3 nucleotide sequence: TGTGCCTGGAGTGCCGGGACAGTGAACACTGAAGCTTTCTTT. Encoded protein: CAWSAGTVNTEAFF.

The CDR3 protein is CASSLAGGGELFF. The CDR3 coding sequence is TGTGCCAGCAGCTTAGCGGGTGGCGGGGAGCTGTTTTTT. This chain connects TRBV7-9 to TRBJ2-2; no clear D gene. CDR1 is SEHNR, CDR2 FQNEAQ, per germline (reference sequence). The ends were cut back, 0 bases at V and 7 bases at J, with 6 bases in the middle. The CDR3 is 13 residues long. The variable domain in full, with the rest retrieved from reference TRBV7-9 and TRBJ2-2, is DTGVSQNPRHKITKRGQNVTFRCDPISEHNRLYWYRQTLGQGPEFLTYFQNEAQLEKSRLLSDRFSAERPKGSFSTLEIQRTEQGDSAMYLCASSLAGGGELFFGEGSRLTVL.

This clone has more than one count but fewer than ten. This chain connects TRBV30 to TRBJ1-4, with D perhaps TRBD1 (6 bases). The CDR3 totals 14 residues. Per the germline V gene, CDR1 is GTSNPN and CDR2 is SVGIG (reference sequence). V was shortened by 1 base and J by 5 bases, with 11 bases between the two germline ends. The CDR3 nucleotides read TGTGCCTGGAGTGCGGGGGCAATCAATGAAAAACTGTTTTTT. Translated, it gives CAWSAGAINEKLFF.

The chain couples TRBV28 to TRBJ1-3; D is possibly TRBD1 (6 bases). Germline assignment: CDR1 MDHEN and CDR2 SYDVKM. CDR3 length: 16 residues. The V end was cut by 8 bases, the J end by 0 bases, with 17 bases between. This CDR3 reads CASGSKQGISGNTIYF. The CDR3 nucleotides are TGTGCCAGCGGCTCGAAACAGGGCATCTCTGGAAACACCATATATTTT.

This chain links TRBV7-9 with TRBJ2-3; 11 nucleotides match TRBD1. The CDR3 has 16 residues. V trimming: 2 bases; J trimming: 3 bases; junction bases outside the gene matches: 4. The V gene's germline CDR1 is SEHNR and CDR2 FQNEAQ (reference sequence). CDR3 residues: CASSLSGTGGTDTQYF. In nucleotides, the CDR3 is TGTGCCAGCAGCTTATCGGGGACAGGGGGAACAGATACGCAGTATTTT.